Listed below are T cell receptor beta chains from one sample, sequenced in a study of blood T cell repertoires in COVID-19. TCRdb's copy holds only in-frame clones and misses some; the assay was immunoSEQ multiplex PCR. The sample has about 120,000 clones, around nine tenths seen once. The specimen was peripheral blood. The source is a human donor with acute or convalescent COVID-19. The donor label of this sample is uncertain. CDR3s include the opening cysteine and the closing phenylalanine or tryptophan. A D gene is named only where the DNA matches it firmly. Some rows mark clone size as missing; the rest say once, few, many or name a class of expanded clone.

V gene	J gene	clone size	D gene	CDR3 DNA	CDR3 protein
TRBV11-2	TRBJ2-7	NA	NA	TGTGCCAGCAGCTTAGAGGGGTCAGGGGCCTACGAGCAGTACTTC	CASSLEGSGAYEQYF
TRBV20-1	TRBJ1-2	NA	NA	TGCAGTGCTAGGGAGGGCCGCGGCTACACCTTC	CSAREGRGYTF
TRBV5-1	TRBJ1-3	NA	NA	TGCGCCAGCGCTACAGGAAGGGCCCCGGACACCATATATTTT	CASATGRAPDTIYF
TRBV27	TRBJ2-3	NA	TRBD2	TGTGCCAGCAGTTCTACACCACCCGGGAGGGGAGATACGCAGTATTTT	CASSSTPPGRGDTQYF
TRBV29-1	TRBJ2-3	NA	TRBD1	TGCAGCGTTGACGTAGGACAGGGGACAGATACGCAGTATTTT	CSVDVGQGTDTQYF
TRBV20-1	TRBJ1-1	NA	NA	TGCAGTGAAGGCAGGAGGACTGAAGCTTTCTTT	CSEGRRTEAFF
TRBV5-5	TRBJ1-1	NA	TRBD1	TGTGCCAGCAGCTTGATCCAGGGGGCATCAGGGACTGAAGCTTTCTTT	CASSLIQGASGTEAFF
TRBV19	TRBJ2-1	NA	TRBD2	TGTGCCAGTAGGAGCGGGGGGGCCCTCGATGAGCAGTTCTTC	CASRSGGALDEQFF
TRBV14	TRBJ1-1	NA	NA	TGTGCCAGCAGCCAAGAGGAGGAGAACACTGAAGCTTTCTTT	CASSQEEENTEAFF
TRBV19	TRBJ1-1	NA	NA	TGTGCCAGTAGTGTGACAGCGAGGAGCACTGAAGCTTTCTTT	CASSVTARSTEAFF
TRBV2	TRBJ1-3	NA	TRBD1	TGTGCCAGCAGGGTGGACAGGGGGTCTGGAAACACCATATATTTT	CASRVDRGSGNTIYF
TRBV4-3	TRBJ2-2	NA	TRBD2	TGCGCCAGCAGCCCAGGGACTACCACCGGGGAGCTGTTTTTT	CASSPGTTTGELFF
TRBV27	TRBJ2-2	few	TRBD2	TGTGCCAGCAGAGGGACTATCAACACCGGGGAGCTGTTTTTT	CASRGTINTGELFF
TRBV19	TRBJ2-7	NA	NA	TGTGCCAGTAGTATCGCAGGGGCCAGCTCCTACGAGCAGTACTTC	CASSIAGASSYEQYF
TRBV7-9	TRBJ2-5	few	NA	TGTGCCAGCAGCTTAAGTGCAGGACAAGAGACCCAGTACTTC	CASSLSAGQETQYF
TRBV7-8	TRBJ1-1	NA	TRBD1	TGTGCCAGCAGCGACCCCCCGTACAGGGGACGGGCAGAAGCTTTCTTT	CASSDPPYRGRAEAFF
TRBV4-1	TRBJ2-7	NA	TRBD2	TGCGCCAGCAGCCAAGCCCCGCGAAGCGGGAGGCTCCACGAGCAGTACTTC	CASSQAPRSGRLHEQYF
TRBV7-2	TRBJ1-1	NA	NA	TGTGCCAGCAGCCTTCCGGGGATGAACACTGAAGCTTTCTTT	CASSLPGMNTEAFF
TRBV4-3	TRBJ2-5	NA	NA	TGCGCCAGCAGCCAAGGACTATGGGAGACCCAGTACTTC	CASSQGLWETQYF
TRBV30	TRBJ1-2	NA	TRBD1	TGTGCCTGGAGGCGCCCCTACAGGGGGTGGTATGGCTACACCTTC	CAWRRPYRGWYGYTF
TRBV30	TRBJ1-3	NA	NA	TGTGCCTGGACAGACGGGGCTGGAAACACCATATATTTT	CAWTDGAGNTIYF
TRBV7-9	TRBJ2-1	once	NA	TGTGCCAGCAGCTCCCGAGCTAACAATGAGCAGTTCTTC	CASSSRANNEQFF
TRBV20-1	TRBJ1-3	NA	NA	TGCAGTGTAAGAGTAGGAAACACCATATATTTT	CSVRVGNTIYF